This record concerns one TCR beta chain sequence. TCRdb's copy holds only in-frame clones and misses some; the assay was immunoSEQ multiplex PCR. The sample has 2.3 million or so clones, about 92% seen once. This sample is part of a study of shared clonotypes between healthy human individuals. The source of this sequence is a man between 18 and 29 years old in good health. Some clones in this sample may be carry-over from other donors' samples. The material sequenced was naive CD4+ T cells from PBMCs. This sample's subset: CD45RA+ positively selected.

CDR3 DNA sequence: TGCGCCAGCAGGAATTCCCCGCCACCTCAGCCCCAGCATTTT. The encoded protein is CASRNSPPPQPQHF. The chain is built from TRBV23-1 and TRBJ1-5; D is ambiguous. TRBV23-1 is assigned to the ORF class and has an uncertain function. Trimming left V 6 bases short and J 6 bases short, with 15 bases between. The CDR3 extends over 14 amino acids.